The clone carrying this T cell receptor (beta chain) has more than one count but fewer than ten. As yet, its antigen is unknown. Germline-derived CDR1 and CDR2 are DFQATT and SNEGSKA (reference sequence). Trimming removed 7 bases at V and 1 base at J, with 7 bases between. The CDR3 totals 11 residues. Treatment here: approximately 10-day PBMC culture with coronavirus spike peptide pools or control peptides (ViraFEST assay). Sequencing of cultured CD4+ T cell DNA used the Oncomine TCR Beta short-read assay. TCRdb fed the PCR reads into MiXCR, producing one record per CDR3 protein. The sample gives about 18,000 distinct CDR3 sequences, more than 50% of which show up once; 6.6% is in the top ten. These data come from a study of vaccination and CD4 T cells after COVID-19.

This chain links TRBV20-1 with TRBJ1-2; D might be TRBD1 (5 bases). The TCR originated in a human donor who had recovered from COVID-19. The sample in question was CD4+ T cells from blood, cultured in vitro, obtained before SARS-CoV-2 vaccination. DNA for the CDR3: TGCAGTGGAGACAGTAACTATGGCTACACCTTC. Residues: CSGDSNYGYTF.